This T cell receptor (beta chain) appears in the sequencing data of a study of vaccination and CD4 T cells after COVID-19. Study-level background: Collection of post-vaccine samples followed dose two by a median about 72 days, spanning a range of 14 to 241.

The study sequenced cultured CD4+ T cell DNA using the Oncomine TCR Beta short-read assay. From the PCR reads, TCRdb called clonotypes with MiXCR, one entry per CDR3 protein. Found here are around 20,000 distinct CDR3 sequences, 30% to 40% of them singletons; the top ten hold 14% to 15%. With regard to this clonotype: The antigen is not known.

The CDR3 loop spans 17 amino acids. The junction had 10 bases not matched to a gene; V was cut back by 4 bases and J by 1 base. Treatment reported: roughly 10-day PBMC culture with coronavirus spike peptide pools or control peptides (ViraFEST assay). Culture conditions combined around 2 million PBMCs per well with 9.5 to 10 IU/ml IL-2 and 8.5 to 10 ug/ml peptide pools. The material sequenced was cultured CD4+ T cells from blood. The chain links TRBV23-1 to TRBJ2-1, with 7 bases lining up with TRBD1. TRBV23-1 is known as an ORF, though its function is uncertain. The origin of this receptor is a human donor with COVID-19. This chain's CDR3 is CASSPSDDRESYNEQFF. DNA of the CDR3: TGCGCCAGCAGTCCCTCCGACGACAGGGAGTCCTACAATGAGCAGTTCTTC.